This T cell receptor beta chain was sequenced during a study of Ad26.COV2.S vaccination and SARS-CoV-2 variants. At the level of the study: Intramuscularly, Ad26.COV2.S was given either once or twice, 56 days apart.

For this clone: Its antigen is as yet unknown.

Sequenced by immunoSEQ multiplex PCR; TCRdb stores in-frame clones only, minus some. This sample carries 200,000 to 300,000 clones, 88% of them seen once, and the ten largest clones take about 11%. Treatment here: 15 to 20 received Ad26.COV2.S at low or high dose, single or two shots; several received placebo; per-sample allocation not given. Collection of samples fell on day 63 after the first vaccine or placebo injection. Vaccination employed an Ad26 vector expressing the Wuhan-strain SARS-CoV-2 spike. The V end lost 5 bases, the J end lost 4 bases, and 13 bases lay between the germline ends. CDR1 LNHDA and CDR2 SQIVND come from the germline V gene (reference sequence). The CDR3 loop spans 14 amino acids. Study-level results: Spike-specific TCR breadth was greater in vaccine than placebo recipients.

The clonotype comes from a person between 18 and 65 years old who received the Ad26.COV2.S COVID-19 vaccine or a placebo. The chain is built from TRBV19 and TRBJ2-3, with D possibly matching TRBD2 (6 bases). This specimen was peripheral blood, taken in a trial of Ad26.COV2.S vaccine versus placebo. The CDR3 reads CASSLEGGADTQYF. The DNA for the CDR3 is TGTGCCAGTAGTTTGGAGGGTGGGGCAGATACGCAGTATTTT.